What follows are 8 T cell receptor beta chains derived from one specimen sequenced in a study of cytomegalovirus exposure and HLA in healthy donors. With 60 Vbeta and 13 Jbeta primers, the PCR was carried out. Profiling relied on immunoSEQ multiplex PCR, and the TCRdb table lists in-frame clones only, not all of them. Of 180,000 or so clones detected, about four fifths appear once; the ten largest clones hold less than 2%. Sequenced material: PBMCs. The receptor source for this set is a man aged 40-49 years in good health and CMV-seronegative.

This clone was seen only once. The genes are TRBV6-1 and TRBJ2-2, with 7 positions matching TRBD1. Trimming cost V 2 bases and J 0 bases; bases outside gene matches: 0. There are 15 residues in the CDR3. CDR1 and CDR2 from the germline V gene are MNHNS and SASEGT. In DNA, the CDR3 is TGTGCCAGCAGTGAACAGGGGGCGAACACCGGGGAGCTGTTTTTT. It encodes CASSEQGANTGELFF.

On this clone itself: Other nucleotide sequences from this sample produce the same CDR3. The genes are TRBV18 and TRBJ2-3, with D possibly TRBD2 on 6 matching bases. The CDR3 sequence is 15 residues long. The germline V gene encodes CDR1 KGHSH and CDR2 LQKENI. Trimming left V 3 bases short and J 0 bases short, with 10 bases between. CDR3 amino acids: CASSPGGASTDTQYF. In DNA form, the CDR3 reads TGTGCCAGCTCACCTGGCGGGGCTAGCACAGATACGCAGTATTTT.

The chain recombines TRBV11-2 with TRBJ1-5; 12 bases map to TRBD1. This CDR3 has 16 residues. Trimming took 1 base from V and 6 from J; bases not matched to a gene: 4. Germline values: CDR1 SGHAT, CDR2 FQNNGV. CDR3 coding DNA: TGTGCCAGCAGCTTAGGGGACAGGGGGCAGGCTCAGCCCCAGCATTTT. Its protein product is CASSLGDRGQAQPQHF.

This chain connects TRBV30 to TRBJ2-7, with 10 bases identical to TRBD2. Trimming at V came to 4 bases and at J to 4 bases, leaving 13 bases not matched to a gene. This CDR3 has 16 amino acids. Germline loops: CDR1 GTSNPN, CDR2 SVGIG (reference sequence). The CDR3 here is CAWKLASGRAIYEQYF. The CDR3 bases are TGTGCCTGGAAGTTAGCGAGCGGGAGGGCCATTTACGAGCAGTACTTC.

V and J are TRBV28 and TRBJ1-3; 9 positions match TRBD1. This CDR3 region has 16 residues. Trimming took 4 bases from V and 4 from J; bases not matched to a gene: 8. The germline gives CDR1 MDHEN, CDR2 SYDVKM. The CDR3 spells CASSSPRTGAGNTIYF. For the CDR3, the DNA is TGTGCCAGCAGTTCCCCCCGGACAGGGGCGGGAAACACCATATATTTT.

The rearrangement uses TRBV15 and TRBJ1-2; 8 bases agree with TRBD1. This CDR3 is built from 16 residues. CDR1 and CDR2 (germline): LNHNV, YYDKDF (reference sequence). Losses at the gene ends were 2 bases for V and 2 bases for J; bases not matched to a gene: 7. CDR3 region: CATSRKGNRGNYGYTF. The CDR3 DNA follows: TGTGCCACCAGCAGAAAGGGGAACAGGGGGAACTATGGCTACACCTTC.

CDR3 in amino acids: CASSSSTSGRSDTQYF. The DNA of the CDR3 is TGTGCCAGCAGTTCCTCGACTAGCGGGAGATCAGATACGCAGTATTTT. The chain has TRBV28 and TRBJ2-3; the match to TRBD2 covers 12 bases. Germline lookup yields CDR1 MDHEN and CDR2 SYDVKM. The trim removed 4 bases at V and 4 bases at J, leaving 6 bases unmatched. CDR3 length: 16 residues. Filled out from reference TRBV28 and TRBJ2-3, the complete variable domain reads DVKVTQSSRYLVKRTGEKVFLECVQDMDHENMFWYRQDPGLGLRLIYFSYDVKMKEKGDIPEGYSVSREKKERFSLILESASTNQTSMYLCASSSSTSGRSDTQYFGPGTRLTVL.

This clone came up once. The CDR3 bases are TGTGCCAGCAGCTTTCGGACAGCCAGCTCTGGGGCCAACGTCCTGACTTTC. Translating it yields CASSFRTASSGANVLTF. V gene TRBV7-2 combines with J gene TRBJ2-6, with D possibly being TRBD1 (6 bases). Per germline, CDR1 SGHTA and CDR2 FQGNSA. The CDR3 runs to 17 residues. V gave up 3 bases and J gave up 0 bases, with 12 bases separating them.